This is a list of T cell receptor beta chains from one sample in a study of CD8 T cells in Susac syndrome. MiXCR was run by TCRdb on the immunoSEQ multiplex PCR reads, yielding one entry per CDR3 protein. Among 67,000 or so distinct CDR3 sequences, around 93% were seen once, and the ten largest hold around 0.15%. Source material: CD4+ T cells from PBMCs. These TCRs come from a human donor with Susac syndrome. The CDR3 runs from the conserved cysteine through the conserved F or W. Fields, in order: J gene, clone size, D gene, V gene, CDR3 protein, CDR3 DNA. A D gene is named only where the DNA matches it firmly. Size is omitted from some rows. Given values are once, few, many or a class for expanded clones.

TRBJ1-5 NA NA TRBV28 CASTFRRLGNQPQHF TGTGCCAGCACTTTCCGGCGGCTAGGCAATCAGCCCCAGCATTTT
TRBJ2-5 NA NA TRBV6-2/TRBV6-3 CASSWLGEGAAETQYF TGTGCCAGCAGTTGGCTCGGGGAGGGGGCGGCCGAGACCCAGTACTTC
TRBJ1-2 NA NA TRBV2 CASSPSRGSYGYTF TGTGCCAGCAGCCCCTCTAGGGGATCCTATGGCTACACCTTC
TRBJ2-1 NA NA TRBV7-9 CASSLTLSSYNEQFF TGTGCCAGCAGCCTGACCCTCAGCTCCTACAATGAGCAGTTCTTC
TRBJ2-2 NA NA TRBV20-1 CSASRGGHRGTGELFF TGCAGTGCTAGTAGGGGGGGGCATCGGGGCACCGGGGAGCTGTTTTTT
TRBJ2-7 NA TRBD1 TRBV28 CASSRTGGLNEQYF TGTGCCAGCAGTAGGACAGGGGGTCTCAACGAGCAGTACTTC
TRBJ1-1 NA NA TRBV5-1 CASSSYQGLATEAFF TGCGCCAGCAGCTCCTACCAGGGGTTGGCCACTGAAGCTTTCTTT
TRBJ1-2 NA TRBD1 TRBV6-5 CASSYSRQGIYGYTF TGTGCCAGCAGTTACTCTCGACAGGGGATCTATGGCTACACCTTC
TRBJ2-5 NA NA TRBV5-1 CASSLTSRQAFQETQYF TGCGCCAGCAGCTTGACATCCCGACAGGCATTTCAAGAGACCCAGTACTTC
TRBJ2-3 once NA TRBV9 CASSVVDDSTDTQYF TGTGCCAGCAGCGTAGTGGATGATAGCACAGATACGCAGTATTTT